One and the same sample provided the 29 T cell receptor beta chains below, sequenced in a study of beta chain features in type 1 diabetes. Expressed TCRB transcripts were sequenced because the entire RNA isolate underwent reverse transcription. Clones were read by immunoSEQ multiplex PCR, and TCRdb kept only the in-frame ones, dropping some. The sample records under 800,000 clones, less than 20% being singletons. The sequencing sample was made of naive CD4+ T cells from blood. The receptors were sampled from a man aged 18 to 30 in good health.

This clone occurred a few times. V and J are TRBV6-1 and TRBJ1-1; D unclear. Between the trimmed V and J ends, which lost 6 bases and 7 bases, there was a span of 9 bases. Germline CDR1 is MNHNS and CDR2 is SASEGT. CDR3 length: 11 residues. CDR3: CASRLQIEAFF. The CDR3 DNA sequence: TGTGCCAGCAGACTACAGATTGAAGCTTTCTTT.

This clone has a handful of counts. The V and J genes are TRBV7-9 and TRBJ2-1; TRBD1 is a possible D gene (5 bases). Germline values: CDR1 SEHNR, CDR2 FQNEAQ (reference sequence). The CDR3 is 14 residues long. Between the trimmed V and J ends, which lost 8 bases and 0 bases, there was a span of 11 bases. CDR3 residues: CASLRGSSYNEQFF. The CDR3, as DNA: TGTGCCAGCCTAAGGGGAAGCTCCTACAATGAGCAGTTCTTC.

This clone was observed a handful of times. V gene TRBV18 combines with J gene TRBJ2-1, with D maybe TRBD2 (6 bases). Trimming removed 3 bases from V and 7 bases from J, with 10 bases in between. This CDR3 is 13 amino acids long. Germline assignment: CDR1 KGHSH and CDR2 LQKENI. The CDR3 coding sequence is TGTGCCAGCTCACCCGTCGCGGGGAATGAGCAGTTCTTC. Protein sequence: CASSPVAGNEQFF.

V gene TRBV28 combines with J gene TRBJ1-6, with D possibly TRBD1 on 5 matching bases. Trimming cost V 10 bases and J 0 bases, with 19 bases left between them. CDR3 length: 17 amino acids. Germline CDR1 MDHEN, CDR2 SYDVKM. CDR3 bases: TGTGCCACGGACGGGACTTACTACAGCTCCTATAATTCACCCCTCCACTTT. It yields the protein CATDGTYYSSYNSPLHF. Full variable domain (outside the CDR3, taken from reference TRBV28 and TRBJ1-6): DVKVTQSSRYLVKRTGEKVFLECVQDMDHENMFWYRQDPGLGLRLIYFSYDVKMKEKGDIPEGYSVSREKKERFSLILESASTNQTSMYLCATDGTYYSSYNSPLHFGNGTRLTVT.

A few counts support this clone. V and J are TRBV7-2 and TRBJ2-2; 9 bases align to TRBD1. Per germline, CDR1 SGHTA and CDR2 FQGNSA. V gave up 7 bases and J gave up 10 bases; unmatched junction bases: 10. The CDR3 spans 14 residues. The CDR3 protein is CASNPGQGFAELFF. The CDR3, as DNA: TGTGCCAGCAATCCGGGACAGGGTTTTGCGGAGCTGTTTTTT.

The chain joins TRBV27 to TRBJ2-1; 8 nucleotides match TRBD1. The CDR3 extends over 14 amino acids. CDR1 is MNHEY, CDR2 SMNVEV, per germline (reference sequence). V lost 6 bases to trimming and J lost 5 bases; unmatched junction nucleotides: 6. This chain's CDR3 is CASRDRVTNNEQFF. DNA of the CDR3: TGTGCCAGCAGGGACAGGGTAACCAACAATGAGCAGTTCTTC.

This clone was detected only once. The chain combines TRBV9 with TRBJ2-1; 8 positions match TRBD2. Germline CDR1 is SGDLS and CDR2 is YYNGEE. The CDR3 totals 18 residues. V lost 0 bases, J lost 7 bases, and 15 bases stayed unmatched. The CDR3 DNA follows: TGTGCCAGCAGCGTAGAACCCTCCAGACGGGGGGGCGTGAATGAGCAGTTCTTC. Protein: CASSVEPSRRGGVNEQFF.

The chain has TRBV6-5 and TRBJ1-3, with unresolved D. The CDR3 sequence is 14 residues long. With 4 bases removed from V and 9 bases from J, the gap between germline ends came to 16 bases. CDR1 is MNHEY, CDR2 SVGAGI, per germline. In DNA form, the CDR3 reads TGTGCCAGCAGTTCGCGTTTTATAGTCGGCACCATATATTTT. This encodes CASSSRFIVGTIYF.

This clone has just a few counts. CDR3 in amino acids: CASSRQENTEAFF. CDR3 coding DNA: TGTGCCAGCAGCCGACAGGAGAACACTGAAGCTTTCTTT. The J gene is TRBJ1-1, the V gene TRBV7-6, with a weak D call TRBD1 (6 bases). CDR3 size: 13 residues. Germline V gene sequence: CDR1 SGHVS, CDR2 FNYEAQ. The V and J ends lost 5 bases and 1 base respectively, with 8 bases between them.

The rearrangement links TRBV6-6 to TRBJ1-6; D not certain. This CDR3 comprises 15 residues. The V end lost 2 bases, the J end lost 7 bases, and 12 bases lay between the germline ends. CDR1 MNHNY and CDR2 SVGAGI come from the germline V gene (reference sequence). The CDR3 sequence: CASSYRPTQNSPLHF. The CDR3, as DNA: TGTGCCAGCAGTTACCGGCCGACACAGAATTCACCCCTCCACTTT.

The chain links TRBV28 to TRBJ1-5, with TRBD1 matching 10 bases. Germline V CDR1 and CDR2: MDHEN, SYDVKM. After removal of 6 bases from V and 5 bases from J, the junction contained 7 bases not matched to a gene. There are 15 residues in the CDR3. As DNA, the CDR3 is TGTGCCAGCAGCCCCCGGGACAGGGGTTATCAGCCCCAGCATTTT. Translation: CASSPRDRGYQPQHF. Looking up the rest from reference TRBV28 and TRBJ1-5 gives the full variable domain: DVKVTQSSRYLVKRTGEKVFLECVQDMDHENMFWYRQDPGLGLRLIYFSYDVKMKEKGDIPEGYSVSREKKERFSLILESASTNQTSMYLCASSPRDRGYQPQHFGDGTRLSIL.

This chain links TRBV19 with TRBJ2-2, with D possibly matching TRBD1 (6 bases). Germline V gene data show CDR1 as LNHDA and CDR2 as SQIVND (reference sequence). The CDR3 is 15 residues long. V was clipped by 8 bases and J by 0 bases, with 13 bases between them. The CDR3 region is CASAYRVTNTGELFF. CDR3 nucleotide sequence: TGTGCCAGTGCATACAGGGTAACGAACACCGGGGAGCTGTTTTTT.

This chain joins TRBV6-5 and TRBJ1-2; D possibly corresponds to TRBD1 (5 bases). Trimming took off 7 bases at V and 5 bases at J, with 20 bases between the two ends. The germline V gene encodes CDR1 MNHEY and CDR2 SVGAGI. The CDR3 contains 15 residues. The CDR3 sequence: CASTLSRGGEYGYTF. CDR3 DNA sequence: TGTGCCAGCACTTTGTCGAGGGGCGGGGAGTATGGCTACACCTTC.

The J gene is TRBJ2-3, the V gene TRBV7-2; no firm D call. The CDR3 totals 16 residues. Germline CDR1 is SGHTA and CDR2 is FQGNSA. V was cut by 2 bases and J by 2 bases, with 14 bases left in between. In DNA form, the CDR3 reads TGTGCCAGCAGCTTACCCCGATTGGATAACACAGATACGCAGTATTTT. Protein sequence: CASSLPRLDNTDTQYF.

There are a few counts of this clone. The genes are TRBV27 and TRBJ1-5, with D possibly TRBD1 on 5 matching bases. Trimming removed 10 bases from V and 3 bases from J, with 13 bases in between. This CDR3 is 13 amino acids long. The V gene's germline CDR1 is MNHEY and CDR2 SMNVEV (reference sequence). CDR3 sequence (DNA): TGTGCCACCAGAGGGGTTACCAATCAGCCCCAGCATTTT. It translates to CATRGVTNQPQHF.

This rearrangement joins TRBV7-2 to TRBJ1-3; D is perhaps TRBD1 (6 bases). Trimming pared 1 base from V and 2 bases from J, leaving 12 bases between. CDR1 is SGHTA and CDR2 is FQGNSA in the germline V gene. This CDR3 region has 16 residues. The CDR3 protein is CASSLERGAPGNTIYF. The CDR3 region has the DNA TGTGCCAGCAGCTTAGAGCGGGGGGCGCCTGGAAACACCATATATTTT.

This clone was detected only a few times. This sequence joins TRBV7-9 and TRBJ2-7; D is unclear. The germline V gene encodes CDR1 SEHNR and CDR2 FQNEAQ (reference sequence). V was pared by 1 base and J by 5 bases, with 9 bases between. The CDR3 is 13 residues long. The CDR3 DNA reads TGTGCCAGCAGCTTAGGGCCCGACAACGAGCAGTACTTC. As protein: CASSLGPDNEQYF.

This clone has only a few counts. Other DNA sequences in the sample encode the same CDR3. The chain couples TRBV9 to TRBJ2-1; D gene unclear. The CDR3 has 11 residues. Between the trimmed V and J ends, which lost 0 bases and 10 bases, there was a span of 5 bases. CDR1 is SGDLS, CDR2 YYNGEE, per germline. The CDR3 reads CASSVGPEQFF. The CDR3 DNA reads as TGTGCCAGCAGCGTAGGGCCCGAGCAGTTCTTC. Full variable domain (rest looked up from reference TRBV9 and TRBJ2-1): DSGVTQTPKHLITATGQRVTLRCSPRSGDLSVYWYQQSLDQGLQFLIQYYNGEERAKGNILERFSAQQFPDLHSELNLSSLELGDSALYFCASSVGPEQFFGPGTRLTVL.

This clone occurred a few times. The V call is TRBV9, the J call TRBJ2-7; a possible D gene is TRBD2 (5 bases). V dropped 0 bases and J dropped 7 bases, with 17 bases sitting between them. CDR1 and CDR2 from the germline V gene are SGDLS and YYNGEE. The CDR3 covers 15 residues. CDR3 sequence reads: CASSVGYGIGWEQYF. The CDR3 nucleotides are TGTGCCAGCAGCGTAGGGTACGGGATAGGTTGGGAGCAGTACTTC.

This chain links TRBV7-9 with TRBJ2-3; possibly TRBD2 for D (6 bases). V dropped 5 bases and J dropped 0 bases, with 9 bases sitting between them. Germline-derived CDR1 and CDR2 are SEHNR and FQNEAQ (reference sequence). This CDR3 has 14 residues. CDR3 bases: TGTGCCAGCAGCACGGGGACTAGCACAGATACGCAGTATTTT. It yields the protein CASSTGTSTDTQYF.

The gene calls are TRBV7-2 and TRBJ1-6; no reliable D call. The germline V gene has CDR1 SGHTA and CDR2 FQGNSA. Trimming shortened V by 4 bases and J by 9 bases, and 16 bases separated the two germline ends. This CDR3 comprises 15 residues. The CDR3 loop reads CASSSGPGEGSPLHF. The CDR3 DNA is TGTGCCAGCAGCTCCGGTCCCGGGGAGGGTTCACCCCTCCACTTT.

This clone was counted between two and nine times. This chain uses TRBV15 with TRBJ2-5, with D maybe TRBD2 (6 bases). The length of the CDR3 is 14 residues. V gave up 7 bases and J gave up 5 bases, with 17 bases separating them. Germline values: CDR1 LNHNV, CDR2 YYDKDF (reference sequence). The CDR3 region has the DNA TGTGCCACCACCCCTCGGGGGATCAGGGAGACCCAGTACTTC. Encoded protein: CATTPRGIRETQYF. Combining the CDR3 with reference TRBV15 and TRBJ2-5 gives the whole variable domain DAMVIQNPRYQVTQFGKPVTLSCSQTLNHNVMYWYQQKSSQAPKLLFHYYDKDFNNEADTPDNFQSRRPNTSFCFLDIRSPGLGDTAMYLCATTPRGIRETQYFGPGTRLLVL.

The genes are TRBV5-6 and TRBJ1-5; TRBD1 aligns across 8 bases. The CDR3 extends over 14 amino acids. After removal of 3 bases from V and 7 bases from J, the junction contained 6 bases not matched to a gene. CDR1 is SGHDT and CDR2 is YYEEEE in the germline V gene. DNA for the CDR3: TGTGCCAGCAGCTCGAGGACAGGGAACCAGCCCCAGCATTTT. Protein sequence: CASSSRTGNQPQHF.

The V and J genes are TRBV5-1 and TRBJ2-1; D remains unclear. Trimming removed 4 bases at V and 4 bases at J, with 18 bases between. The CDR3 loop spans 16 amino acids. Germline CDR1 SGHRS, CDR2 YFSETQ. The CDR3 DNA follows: TGCGCCAGCAGCCCTCTTCCAGGTTCTAGTTACAATGAGCAGTTCTTC. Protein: CASSPLPGSSYNEQFF.

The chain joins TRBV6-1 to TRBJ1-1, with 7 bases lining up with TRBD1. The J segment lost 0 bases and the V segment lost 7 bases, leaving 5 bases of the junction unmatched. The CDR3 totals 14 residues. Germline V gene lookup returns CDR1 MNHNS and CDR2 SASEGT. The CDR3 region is CASKRDSLNTEAFF. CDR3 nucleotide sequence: TGTGCCAGCAAGCGGGACAGTTTGAACACTGAAGCTTTCTTT.

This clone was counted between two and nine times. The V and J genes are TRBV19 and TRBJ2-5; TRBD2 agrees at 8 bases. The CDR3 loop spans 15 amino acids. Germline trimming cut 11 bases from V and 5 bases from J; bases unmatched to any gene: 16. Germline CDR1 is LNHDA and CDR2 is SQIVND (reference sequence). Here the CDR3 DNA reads TGTGCCGGCTGTGCGTGGAGCGGGAGAGCGGAGACCCAGTACTTC. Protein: CAGCAWSGRAETQYF.

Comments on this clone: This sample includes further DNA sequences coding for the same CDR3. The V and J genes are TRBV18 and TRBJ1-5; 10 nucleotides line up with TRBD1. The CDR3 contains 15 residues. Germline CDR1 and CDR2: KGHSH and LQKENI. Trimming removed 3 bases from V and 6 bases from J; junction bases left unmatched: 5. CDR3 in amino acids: CASSPGTGEGQPQHF. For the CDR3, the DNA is TGTGCCAGCTCACCCGGGACAGGGGAGGGTCAGCCCCAGCATTTT.

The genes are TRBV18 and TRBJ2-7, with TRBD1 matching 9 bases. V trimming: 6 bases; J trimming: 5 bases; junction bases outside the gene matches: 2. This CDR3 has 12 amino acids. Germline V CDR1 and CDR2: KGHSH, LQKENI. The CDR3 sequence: CASSGQGNEQYF. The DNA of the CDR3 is TGTGCCAGCTCCGGACAGGGGAACGAGCAGTACTTC.

The CDR3 sequence: CASSLYGYNEQFF. Here the CDR3 DNA reads TGTGCCAGCAGTTTATATGGCTACAATGAGCAGTTCTTC. The gene calls are TRBV27 and TRBJ2-1; D is undetermined. Trimming removed 1 base from V and 3 bases from J, with 4 bases in between. Per germline, CDR1 MNHEY and CDR2 SMNVEV (reference sequence). The CDR3 contains 13 residues.